A single sample gave rise to the 7 T cell receptor beta chains below, sequenced in a study of blood T cell repertoires in COVID-19 (dated by TCRdb to the early 2020s). The library was produced with the immunoSEQ multiplex PCR assay. This immuneACCESS table, as held by TCRdb, lists in-frame sequences with V and J called but not all clones. Of the missing ones, under half trace to an unresolved V gene in checked studies; the others have no known cause. Counted in this sample were about 270,000 clones; around 89% of them appeared once. Together, the top ten hold less than 3% of the sample. The sample taken for sequencing was PBMCs or T cells enriched from blood (not recorded which). The receptors were sampled from a woman in her fifties or sixties who had recovered from COVID-19.

The chain links TRBV25-1 to TRBJ2-7; tentatively, D is TRBD1 (5 bases). CDR1 and CDR2 from the germline V gene are MGHDK and SYGVNS. The CDR3 consists of 14 residues. Trimming pared 5 bases from V and 3 bases from J, leaving 14 bases between. The CDR3 region is CASSMTAKVYEQYF. Here the CDR3 DNA reads TGTGCCAGCAGTATGACAGCCAAAGTCTACGAGCAGTACTTC.

The V and J genes are TRBV5-4 and TRBJ2-7; possibly TRBD2 for D (5 bases). The CDR3 consists of 14 residues. V was cut by 0 bases and J by 0 bases, with 7 bases left in between. Germline V CDR1 and CDR2: SGHNT, YYREEE (reference sequence). This CDR3 reads CASSLGGFSYEQYF. As DNA, the CDR3 is TGTGCCAGCAGCTTGGGAGGGTTCTCCTACGAGCAGTACTTC.

This chain joins TRBV28 and TRBJ1-5, with 8 bases lining up with TRBD1. Unmatched junction bases numbered 3, after V lost 4 bases and J lost 1 base. The length of the CDR3 is 15 residues. CDR1 and CDR2 (germline): MDHEN, SYDVKM. CDR3 in amino acids: CASSSRDRSNQPQHF. CDR3 in DNA: TGTGCCAGCAGTTCCCGGGACAGGAGCAATCAGCCCCAGCATTTT.

This clone came up many times. J is TRBJ2-1 and V is TRBV28; 8 nucleotides agree with TRBD1. Germline CDR1 reads MDHEN; CDR2 reads SYDVKM. The trim removed 11 bases at V and 6 bases at J, leaving 15 bases unmatched. This CDR3 region has 15 residues. CDR3 protein: CAARSEGTGLNEQFF. The CDR3 nucleotides are TGTGCCGCCCGATCAGAGGGGACAGGACTCAATGAGCAGTTCTTC.

This clone was recorded only once. V and J are TRBV3-1 (or the pseudogene TRBV3-2) and TRBJ1-2, with D perhaps matching TRBD1 (5 bases). CDR1 and CDR2 (germline): LGHDT, YNNKEL (reference sequence). This CDR3 region has 14 residues. Trimming removed 8 bases at V and 2 bases at J, with 15 bases between. The CDR3 DNA sequence: TGTGCCAGCCACCAAAGGGGTGCGAACTATGGCTACACCTTC. Its translation is CASHQRGANYGYTF.

The V call is TRBV7-8, the J call TRBJ2-3; 7 positions match TRBD2. Germline values: CDR1 SGHVS, CDR2 FQNEAQ. V lost 3 bases, J lost 0 bases, and 0 bases stayed unmatched. This CDR3 region has 14 residues. The CDR3 DNA sequence: TGTGCCAGCAGCTTGACTAGCAGCACAGATACGCAGTATTTT. Translation gives CASSLTSSTDTQYF. Combining the CDR3 with reference TRBV7-8 and TRBJ2-3 gives the whole variable domain GAGVSQSPRYKVAKRGQDVALRCDPISGHVSLFWYQQALGQGPEFLTYFQNEAQLDKSGLPSDRFFAERPEGSVSTLKIQRTQQEDSAVYLCASSLTSSTDTQYFGPGTRLTVL.

V and J are TRBV28 and TRBJ1-2; the match to TRBD1 covers 8 bases. The CDR3 loop spans 14 amino acids. CDR1 is MDHEN, CDR2 SYDVKM, per germline. V shed 5 bases, J shed 5 bases, and the junction held 7 bases outside the gene matches. The DNA of the CDR3 is TGTGCCAGCAGTCGCTTGACAGGGGAATATGGCTACACCTTC. This encodes CASSRLTGEYGYTF.